This T cell receptor (beta chain) comes out of a study of blood T cell repertoires in COVID-19. In the study overall: Samples came from the United States, Italy and Spain, spanning acute and convalescent COVID-19.

The CDR3 sequence is 13 residues long. CDR1 and CDR2 (germline): KGHDR, SFDVKD. Clones were read by immunoSEQ multiplex PCR, and TCRdb kept only the in-frame ones, dropping some. The sample has some 120,000 clones; under 95% are singletons. As for this clone: Mismatch with germline at one junction end may stem from a read error.

The sequenced material came from peripheral blood. The chain employs TRBV24-1 and TRBJ1-1, with a weak D call TRBD1 (6 bases). This clonotype was sampled from a middle-aged man with active COVID-19. For the CDR3, the DNA is TGTGCCACCAGTGATCCCCCCGGGGACACGAAACTTTTC. Protein product: CATSDPPGDTKLF.